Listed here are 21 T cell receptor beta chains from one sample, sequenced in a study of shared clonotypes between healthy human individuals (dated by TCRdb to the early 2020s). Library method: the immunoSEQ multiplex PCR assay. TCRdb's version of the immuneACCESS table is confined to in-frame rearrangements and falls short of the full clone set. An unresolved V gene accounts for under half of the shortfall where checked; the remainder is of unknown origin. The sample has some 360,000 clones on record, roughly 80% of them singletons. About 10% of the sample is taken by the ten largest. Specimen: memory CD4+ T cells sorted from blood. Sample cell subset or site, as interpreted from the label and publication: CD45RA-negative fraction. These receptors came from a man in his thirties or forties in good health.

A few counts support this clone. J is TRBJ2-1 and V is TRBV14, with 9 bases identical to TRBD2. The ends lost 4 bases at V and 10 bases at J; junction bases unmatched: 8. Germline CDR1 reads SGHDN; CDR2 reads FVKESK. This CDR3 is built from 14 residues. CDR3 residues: CASSPGTSRIEQFF. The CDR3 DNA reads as TGTGCCAGCAGCCCTGGGACTAGCCGAATCGAGCAGTTCTTC.

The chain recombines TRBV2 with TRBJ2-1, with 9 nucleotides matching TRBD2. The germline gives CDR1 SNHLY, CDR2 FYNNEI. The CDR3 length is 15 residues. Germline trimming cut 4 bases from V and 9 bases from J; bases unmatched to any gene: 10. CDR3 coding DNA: TGTGCCAGCAGTGGGCCGGGACTAGCTTTCGGTGAGCAGTTCTTC. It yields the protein CASSGPGLAFGEQFF.

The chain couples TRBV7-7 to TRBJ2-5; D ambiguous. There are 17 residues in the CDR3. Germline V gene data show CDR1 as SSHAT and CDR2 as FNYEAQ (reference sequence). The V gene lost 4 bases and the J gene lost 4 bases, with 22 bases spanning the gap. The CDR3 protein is CASSSRNPGVWGETQYF. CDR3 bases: TGTGCCAGCAGCTCAAGAAACCCAGGTGTTTGGGGAGAGACCCAGTACTTC.

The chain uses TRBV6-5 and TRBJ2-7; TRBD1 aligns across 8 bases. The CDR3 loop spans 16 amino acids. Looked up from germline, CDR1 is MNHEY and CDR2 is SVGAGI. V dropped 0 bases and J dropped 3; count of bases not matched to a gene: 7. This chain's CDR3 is CASSYSGQGWCYEQYF. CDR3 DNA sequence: TGTGCCAGCAGTTACTCCGGACAGGGTTGGTGCTACGAGCAGTACTTC.

CDR3 DNA sequence: TGTGCAAGTCGCTTAGCCCTGCTAGAATTAAGTAGCGCCTACGAGCAGTACTTC. Translating it yields CASRLALLELSSAYEQYF. The rearrangement links TRBV12-2 to TRBJ2-7; the DNA was not compared with TRBD2, the D call given in the table. TRBV12-2 is a pseudogene segment. This CDR3 is built from 18 residues.

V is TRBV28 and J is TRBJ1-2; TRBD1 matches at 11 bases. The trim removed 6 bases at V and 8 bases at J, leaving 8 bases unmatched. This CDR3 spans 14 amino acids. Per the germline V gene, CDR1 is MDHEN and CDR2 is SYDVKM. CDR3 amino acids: CASRQRTGGSGYTF. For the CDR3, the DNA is TGTGCCAGCAGACAGCGGACAGGGGGCTCGGGCTACACCTTC.

The CDR3 sequence: CASSARASGPGELFF. The CDR3 DNA sequence: TGTGCCAGCAGTGCGAGGGCTAGCGGTCCCGGGGAGCTGTTTTTT. This chain links TRBV2 with TRBJ2-2; 7 bases match TRBD2. This CDR3 has 15 residues. Germline loops: CDR1 SNHLY, CDR2 FYNNEI. V trimming: 4 bases; J trimming: 6 bases; junction bases outside the gene matches: 8.

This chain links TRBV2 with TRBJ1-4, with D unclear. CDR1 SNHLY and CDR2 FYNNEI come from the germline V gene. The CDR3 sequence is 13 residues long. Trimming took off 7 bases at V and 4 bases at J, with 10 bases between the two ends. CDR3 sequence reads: CASKYGLNEKLFF. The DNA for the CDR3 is TGTGCCAGCAAGTACGGACTTAATGAAAAACTGTTTTTT.

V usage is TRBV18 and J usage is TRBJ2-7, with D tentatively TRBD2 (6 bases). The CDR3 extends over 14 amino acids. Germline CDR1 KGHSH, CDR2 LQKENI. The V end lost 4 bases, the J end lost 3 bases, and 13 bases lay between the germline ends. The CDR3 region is CASSHSGSDYEQYF. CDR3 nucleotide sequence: TGTGCCAGCTCACACAGCGGGTCTGACTACGAGCAGTACTTC.

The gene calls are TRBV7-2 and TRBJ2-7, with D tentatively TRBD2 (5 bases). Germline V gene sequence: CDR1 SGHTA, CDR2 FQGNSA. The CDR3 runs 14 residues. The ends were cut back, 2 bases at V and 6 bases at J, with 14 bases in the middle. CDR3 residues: CASSLIREVGEQYF. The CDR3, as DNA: TGTGCCAGCAGCTTAATTCGGGAAGTGGGCGAGCAGTACTTC. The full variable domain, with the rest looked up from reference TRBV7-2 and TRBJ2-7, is GAGVSQSPSNKVTEKGKDVELRCDPISGHTALYWYRQSLGQGLEFLIYFQGNSAPDKSGLPSDRFSAERTGGSVSTLTIQRTQQEDSAVYLCASSLIREVGEQYFGPGTRLTVT.

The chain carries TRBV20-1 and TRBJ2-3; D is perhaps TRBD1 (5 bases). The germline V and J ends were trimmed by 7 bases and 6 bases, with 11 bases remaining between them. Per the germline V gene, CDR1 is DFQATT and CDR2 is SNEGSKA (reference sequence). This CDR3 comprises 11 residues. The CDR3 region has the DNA TGCAGTGATCGAGCAGGGGATACGCAGTATTTT. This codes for CSDRAGDTQYF.

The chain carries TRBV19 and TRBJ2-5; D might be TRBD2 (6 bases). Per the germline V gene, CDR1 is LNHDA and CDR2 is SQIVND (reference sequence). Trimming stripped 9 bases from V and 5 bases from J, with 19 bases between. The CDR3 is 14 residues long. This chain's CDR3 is CASSVEGRGETQYF. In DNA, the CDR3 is TGTGCCAGCTCCGTGGAGGGGCGCGGTGAGACCCAGTACTTC.

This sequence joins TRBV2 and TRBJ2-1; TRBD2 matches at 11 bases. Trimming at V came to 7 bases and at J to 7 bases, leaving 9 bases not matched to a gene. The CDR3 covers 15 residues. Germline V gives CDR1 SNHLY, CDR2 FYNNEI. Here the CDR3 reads CASTSSGRRGNEQFF. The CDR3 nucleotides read TGTGCCAGCACTTCTAGCGGGAGGAGGGGTAATGAGCAGTTCTTC.

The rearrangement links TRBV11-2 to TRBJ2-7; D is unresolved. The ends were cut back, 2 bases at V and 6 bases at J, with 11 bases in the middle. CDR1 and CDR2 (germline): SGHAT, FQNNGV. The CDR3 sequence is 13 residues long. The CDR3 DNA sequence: TGTGCCAGCAGCTTACCAGAGACGTCCGAGCAGTACTTC. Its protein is CASSLPETSEQYF.

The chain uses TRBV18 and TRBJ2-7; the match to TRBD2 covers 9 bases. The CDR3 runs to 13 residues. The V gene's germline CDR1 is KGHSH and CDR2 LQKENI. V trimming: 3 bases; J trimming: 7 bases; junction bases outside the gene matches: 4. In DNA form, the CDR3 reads TGTGCCAGCTCACCGGCTAGCGGGAATGAGCAGTACTTC. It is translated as CASSPASGNEQYF.

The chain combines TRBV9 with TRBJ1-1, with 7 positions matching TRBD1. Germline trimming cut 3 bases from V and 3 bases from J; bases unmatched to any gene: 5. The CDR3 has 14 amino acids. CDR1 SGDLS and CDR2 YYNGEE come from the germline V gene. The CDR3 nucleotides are TGTGCCAGCAGCGGACAGGGCCTAGACACTGAAGCTTTCTTT. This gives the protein CASSGQGLDTEAFF.

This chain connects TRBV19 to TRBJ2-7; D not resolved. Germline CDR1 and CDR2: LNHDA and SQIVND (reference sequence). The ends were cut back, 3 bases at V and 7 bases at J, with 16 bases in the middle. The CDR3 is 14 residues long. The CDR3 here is CASSIMSGSGEQYF. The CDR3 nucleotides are TGTGCCAGTAGTATTATGTCTGGATCGGGTGAGCAGTACTTC.

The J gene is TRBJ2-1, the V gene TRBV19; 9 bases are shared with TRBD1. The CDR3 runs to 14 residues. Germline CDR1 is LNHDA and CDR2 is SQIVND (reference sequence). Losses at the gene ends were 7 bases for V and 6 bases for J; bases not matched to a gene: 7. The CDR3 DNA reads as TGTGCCAGTACACAACAGGGGGCGTCCAATGAGCAGTTCTTC. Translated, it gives CASTQQGASNEQFF.

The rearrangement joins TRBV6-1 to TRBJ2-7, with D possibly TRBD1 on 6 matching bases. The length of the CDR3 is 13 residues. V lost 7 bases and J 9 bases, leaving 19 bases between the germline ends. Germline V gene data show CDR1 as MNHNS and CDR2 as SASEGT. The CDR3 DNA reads TGTGCCAGCAAGGAGTGGGCAGGGGTGGGGCAGTACTTC. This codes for CASKEWAGVGQYF.

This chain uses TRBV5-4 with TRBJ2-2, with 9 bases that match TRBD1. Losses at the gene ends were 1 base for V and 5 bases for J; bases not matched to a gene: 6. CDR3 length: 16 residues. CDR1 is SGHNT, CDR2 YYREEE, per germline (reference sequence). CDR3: CASSLSGGQGTGELFF. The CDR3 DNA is TGTGCCAGCAGCTTGAGTGGGGGACAGGGAACCGGGGAGCTGTTTTTT.

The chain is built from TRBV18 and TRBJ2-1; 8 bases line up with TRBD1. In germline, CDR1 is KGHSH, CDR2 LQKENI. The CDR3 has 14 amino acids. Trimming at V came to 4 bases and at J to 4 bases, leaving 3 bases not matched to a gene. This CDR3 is CASSLGTGYNEQFF. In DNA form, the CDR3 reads TGTGCCAGCTCACTCGGGACAGGATACAATGAGCAGTTCTTC.